This TCR beta chain was sequenced for a study of technical replicates of blood from a few donors. Sequenced by immunoSEQ multiplex PCR; TCRdb stores in-frame clones only, minus some. Among about 62,000 clones listed, 80% to 90% were seen once. The length of the CDR3 is 15 residues. Trimming shortened V by 6 bases and J by 2 bases, and 16 bases separated the two germline ends. Per germline, CDR1 MNHEY and CDR2 SVGAGI. The chain recombines TRBV6-5 with TRBJ1-1; D gene ambiguous. This receptor was obtained from a human donor in good health. Some clones in this sample may be carry-over from other donors' samples. Material for sequencing was PBMCs. CDR3: CASSPTSLGNTEAFF. CDR3 DNA: TGTGCCAGCAGCCCCACGTCCCTAGGAAACACTGAAGCTTTCTTT.